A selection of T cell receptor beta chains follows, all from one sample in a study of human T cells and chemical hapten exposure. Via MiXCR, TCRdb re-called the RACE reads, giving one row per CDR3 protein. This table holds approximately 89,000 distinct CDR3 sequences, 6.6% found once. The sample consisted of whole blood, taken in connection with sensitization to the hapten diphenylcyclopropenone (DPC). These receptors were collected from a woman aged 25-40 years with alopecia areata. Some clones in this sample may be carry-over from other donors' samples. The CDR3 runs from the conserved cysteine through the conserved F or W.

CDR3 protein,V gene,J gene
CSGGTDEAFF,TRBV29-1,TRBJ1-1
CASSLSSQIEAFF,TRBV27,TRBJ1-1
CSARIGTLNTEAFF,TRBV20-1,TRBJ1-1
CASSLRGEQYF,TRBV6-2/TRBV6-3,TRBJ2-7
CASSSGSGGGPEGLTDTQYF,TRBV7-9,TRBJ2-3
CASSSDLPLEAFF,TRBV7-9,TRBJ1-1
CASSPTAGQGINQPQHF,TRBV6-5,TRBJ1-5
CASSPGTQRGGSSYEQYF,TRBV7-9,TRBJ2-7
CASRGQGENSPLHF,TRBV10-2,TRBJ1-6
CASSPGQGSGELFF,TRBV3-1,TRBJ2-2
CASSSPQSSYEQYF,TRBV7-9,TRBJ2-7
CASSLVRTNTEAFF,TRBV13,TRBJ1-1
CATAGGVMGNTEAFF,TRBV2,TRBJ1-1
CASSPSGLAFYNEQFF,TRBV3-1,TRBJ2-1
CASSATQGYDEKLFF,TRBV25-1,TRBJ1-4
CSASSTVNTEAFF,TRBV20-1,TRBJ1-1
CASTPRGAYNEQFF,TRBV25-1,TRBJ2-1
CAISESMMKSEAFF,TRBV10-3,TRBJ1-1
CASTWTGGSNQPQHF,TRBV6-1,TRBJ1-5
CSAPRSGQLNTEAFF,TRBV20-1,TRBJ1-1
CASSRTAQVVNEKLFF,TRBV9,TRBJ1-4
CASSRNELETQYF,TRBV7-7,TRBJ2-5
CASSSQGTAGNTIYF,TRBV7-9,TRBJ1-3
CSARDSYQETQYF,TRBV20-1,TRBJ2-5
CASSTRQGPDEKLFF,TRBV4-2,TRBJ1-4
CASSLLVAGDEEQFF,TRBV5-1,TRBJ2-1
CAWSVDVYGYTF,TRBV30,TRBJ1-2
CASSFGGYNSPLHF,TRBV5-1,TRBJ1-6
CSARQGTNEKLFF,TRBV20-1,TRBJ1-4
CASSPSGQGWKPQHF,TRBV7-9,TRBJ1-5
CASSTQGLDTDTQYF,TRBV2,TRBJ2-3
CASTKRDRGSPLHF,TRBV12-3/TRBV12-4,TRBJ1-6
CASSFRALNQPQHF,TRBV12-3/TRBV12-4,TRBJ1-5
CSATSRGSYNEQFF,TRBV20-1,TRBJ2-1
CASSLRGVGYGYTF,TRBV7-9,TRBJ1-2
CASSLAGSDTQYF,TRBV5-4,TRBJ2-3
CASSPVASGETQYF,TRBV6-5,TRBJ2-5
CASSAASSYNSPLHF,TRBV2,TRBJ1-6
CASSAQNSRTLYGYTF,TRBV9,TRBJ1-2
CASSLGATLNTEAFF,TRBV7-9,TRBJ1-1
CSANPGSTDTQYF,TRBV20-1,TRBJ2-3
CASSLNPGQGFGYTF,TRBV5-1,TRBJ1-2
CASSLLSGNSNQPQHF,TRBV5-6,TRBJ1-5
CASRSTGGTDTQYF,TRBV3-1,TRBJ2-3
CASSLTTVTDTQYF,TRBV7-6,TRBJ2-3
CASSGRGGLSTDTQYF,TRBV12-3/TRBV12-4,TRBJ2-3
CSVRTGLNTEAFF,TRBV29-1,TRBJ1-1
CASRQDVAKNIQYF,TRBV5-1,TRBJ2-4
CASRGDGYNSPLHF,TRBV27,TRBJ1-6
CSVAGTGNYGYTF,TRBV29-1,TRBJ1-2
CASRTLRGRRYEQYF,TRBV6-2/TRBV6-3,TRBJ2-7
CASRGTGTGSNQPQHF,TRBV6-5,TRBJ1-5
CASSVTGQGGGTEAFF,TRBV9,TRBJ1-1
CASSFQRGALNNEQFF,TRBV7-2,TRBJ2-1
CASSSLAGGPTDTQYF,TRBV7-6,TRBJ2-3
CASSLPGQGEETQYF,TRBV18,TRBJ2-5
CASKLQGGHGYTF,TRBV7-9,TRBJ1-2
CASSPGTDYNYGYTF,TRBV6-2/TRBV6-3,TRBJ1-2
CASTKDRVNYGYTF,TRBV2,TRBJ1-2